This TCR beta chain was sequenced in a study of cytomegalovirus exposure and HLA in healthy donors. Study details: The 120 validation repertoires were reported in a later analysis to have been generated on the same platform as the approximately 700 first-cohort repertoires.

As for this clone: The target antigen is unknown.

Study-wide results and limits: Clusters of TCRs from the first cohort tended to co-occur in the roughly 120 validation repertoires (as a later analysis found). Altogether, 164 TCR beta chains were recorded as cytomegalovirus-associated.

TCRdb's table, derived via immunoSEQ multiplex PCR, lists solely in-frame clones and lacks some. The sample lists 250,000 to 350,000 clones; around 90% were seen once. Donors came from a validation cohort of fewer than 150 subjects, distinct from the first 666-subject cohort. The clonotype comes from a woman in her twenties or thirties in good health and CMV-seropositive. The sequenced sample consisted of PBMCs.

Here the CDR3 reads CASSFGTEQEQFF. The CDR3 DNA reads TGTGCCAGCAGTTTTGGGACAGAACAGGAGCAGTTCTTC. V gene TRBV27 combines with J gene TRBJ2-1; TRBD1 matches 7 bases. The germline V gene encodes CDR1 MNHEY and CDR2 SMNVEV (reference sequence). The CDR3 sequence is 13 residues long. Unmatched junction bases numbered 6, after V lost 3 bases and J lost 10 bases.